The clone carrying this T cell receptor beta chain came up a few times. Its specificity is unknown. This record comes from a study of beta chain features in type 1 diabetes. Study-wide results and limits: For Type 1 diabetes patients, all four CD4+ subsets carried TCRB CDR3s that were moderately but significantly shorter.

The isolated RNA, all of it, was reverse transcribed, so expressed TCRB transcripts were what got sequenced. Generated by immunoSEQ multiplex PCR, the TCRdb table keeps only in-frame clones and is missing some. The repertoire holds under 300,000 clones, about 15% seen once, with roughly 0.019% in the top ten. The TCR was taken from a man aged 25-45 years with type 1 diabetes. Material: naive CD4+ T cells from blood.

The DNA of the CDR3 is TGCGCCAGGACAGGGGAGAGCTACGAGCAGTACTTC. Translating gives CARTGESYEQYF. V and J are TRBV5-1 and TRBJ2-7, with TRBD1 matching 8 bases. V shed 8 bases and J 3 bases; nucleotides not matched to a gene: 4. The CDR3 has 12 residues. Germline V gene lookup returns CDR1 SGHRS and CDR2 YFSETQ.